This T cell receptor (beta chain) emerged from a study of T cells in Graves' hyperthyroidism and ophthalmopathy. It was RNA transcripts that yielded the amplified TCR beta CDR3 regions. With the HTBI primer set, the TCR CDR3 went through a first round of RT-PCR. TCRdb re-analysed the multiplex PCR reads in MiXCR, keeping a single row per CDR3 protein. The table records 300,000 to 450,000 distinct CDR3 sequences, around a quarter of them present only once. This clonotype has just a few counts. This sequence was found in a man between 50 and 59 years old with Graves' hyperthyroidism. Sequenced: blood.

The CDR3 here is CASSLGGVHEGNTIYF. CDR3 nucleotides: TGCGCCAGCAGCTTGGGAGGGGTCCATGAAGGAAACACCATATATTTT. The chain links TRBV5-1 to TRBJ1-3; tentatively, D is TRBD1 (5 bases). V was pared by 0 bases and J by 4 bases, with 14 bases between. CDR1 and CDR2 (germline): SGHRS, YFSETQ. The CDR3 runs to 16 residues.